The present TCR beta chain was sequenced within a study of T-cell reconstitution after alpha-beta-depleted transplantation in children. Findings and caveats of the study: There were some patients whose high TCRbeta diversity at day 60 came from surviving recipient T cells and thymic progenitors. Expanded clones from the graft, numbering several hundred, reportedly supplied alpha-beta T cells about two months after transplant. One year after transplant, T-cell counts and diversity came mostly from newly produced T cells.

On this clonotype itself: Its antigen is unidentified.

This CDR3 is 13 amino acids long. The germline V gene has CDR1 DFQATT and CDR2 SNEGSKA (reference sequence). V was shortened by 1 base and J by 9 bases, with 13 bases between the two germline ends. Molecular barcoding with unique molecular identifiers was used for the TCRbeta library. TCRdb re-analysed the PCR reads in MiXCR, keeping a single row per CDR3 protein. The data show a few hundred thousand distinct CDR3 sequences, over 25% seen once. The material sequenced was PBMCs, taken before TCRalphabeta/CD19-depleted stem cell transplant. The sequence was obtained from a boy under two years old with Wiskott-Aldrich syndrome, due to receive a stem cell transplant. This chain connects TRBV20-1 to TRBJ2-1, with D hard to call. CDR3 sequence: CSARVPSLVEQFF. The CDR3 DNA reads as TGCAGTGCTAGAGTTCCCTCACTGGTTGAGCAGTTCTTC.